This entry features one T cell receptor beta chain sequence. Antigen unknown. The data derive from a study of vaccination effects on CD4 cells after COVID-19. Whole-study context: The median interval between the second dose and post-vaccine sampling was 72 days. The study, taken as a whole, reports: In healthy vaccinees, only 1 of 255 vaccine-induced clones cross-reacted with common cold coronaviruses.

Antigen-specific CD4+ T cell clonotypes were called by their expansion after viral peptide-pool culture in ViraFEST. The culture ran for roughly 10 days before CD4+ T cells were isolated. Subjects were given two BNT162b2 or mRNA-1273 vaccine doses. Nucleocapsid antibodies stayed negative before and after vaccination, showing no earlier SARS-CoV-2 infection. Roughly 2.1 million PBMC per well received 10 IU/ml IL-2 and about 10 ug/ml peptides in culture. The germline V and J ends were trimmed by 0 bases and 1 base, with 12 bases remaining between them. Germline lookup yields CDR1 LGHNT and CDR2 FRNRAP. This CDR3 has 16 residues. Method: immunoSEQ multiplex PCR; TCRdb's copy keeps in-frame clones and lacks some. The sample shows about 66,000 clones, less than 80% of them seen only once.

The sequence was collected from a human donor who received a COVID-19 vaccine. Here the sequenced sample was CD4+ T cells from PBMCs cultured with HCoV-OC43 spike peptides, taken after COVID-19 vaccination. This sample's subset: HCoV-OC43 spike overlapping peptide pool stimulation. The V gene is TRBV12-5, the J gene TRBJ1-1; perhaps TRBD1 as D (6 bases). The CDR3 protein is CASGLVLDRKNTEAFF. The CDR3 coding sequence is TGTGCTAGTGGTTTGGTACTTGACAGGAAGAACACTGAAGCTTTCTTT.